The 26 T cell receptor beta chains in this list originate from one sample, sequenced in a study of OX40 agonist ivuxolimab in advanced cancers. Sequencing was performed with immunoSEQ multiplex PCR; in TCRdb, only in-frame clones are kept and a portion is missing. The sample includes approximately 99,000 clones, 90% to 96% of them seen just once. Sample: CD4+ or CD8+ T cells sorted from blood, taken in a trial of the OX40 agonist ivuxolimab. The receptors here all came from an adult with an advanced solid tumor such as melanoma, head and neck, liver or kidney cancer.

V gene TRBV30 combines with J gene TRBJ1-1; maybe TRBD1 (5 bases). CDR1 is GTSNPN and CDR2 is SVGIG in the germline V gene (reference sequence). The CDR3 is made up of 14 amino acids. The V end was cut by 0 bases, the J end by 0 bases, with 8 bases between. CDR3 DNA: TGTGCCTGGAGTGTAGGGGCTATGAACACTGAAGCTTTCTTT. Its protein product is CAWSVGAMNTEAFF. The whole variable domain, filled in from reference TRBV30 and TRBJ1-1, reads SQTIHQWPATLVQPVGSPLSLECTVEGTSNPNLYWYRQAAGRGLQLLFYSVGIGQISSEVPQNLSASRPQDRQFILSSKKLLLSDSGFYLCAWSVGAMNTEAFFGQGTRLTVV.

V usage is TRBV28 and J usage is TRBJ2-5; TRBD2 agrees at 7 bases. Looked up from germline, CDR1 is MDHEN and CDR2 is SYDVKM. This CDR3 is 14 amino acids long. V was clipped by 2 bases and J by 1 base; unmatched bases: 1. The CDR3 is CASSLGGGQETQYF. CDR3 DNA sequence: TGTGCCAGCAGTTTAGGCGGGGGCCAAGAGACCCAGTACTTC.

V gene TRBV4-3 combines with J gene TRBJ2-5, with D perhaps matching TRBD1 (5 bases). The length of the CDR3 is 16 residues. Trimming cost V 0 bases and J 5 bases, with 16 bases left between them. Germline values: CDR1 LGHNA, CDR2 YSLEER. The CDR3 nucleotides are TGCGCCAGCAGCCAAGATTTAAAGGGGTTAGAGGAGACCCAGTACTTC. Its translation is CASSQDLKGLEETQYF.

CDR3 coding DNA: TGCGCCAGCAGCCAAGCTCAGGGCGGCGGGGAGCTGTTTTTT. This sequence encodes CASSQAQGGGELFF. The chain employs TRBV4-1 and TRBJ2-2; possible D gene TRBD1, 5 bases. CDR3 size: 14 residues. Per the germline V gene, CDR1 is MGHRA and CDR2 is YSYEKL. V dropped 1 base and J dropped 7 bases, with 10 bases sitting between them.

The chain links TRBV11-2 to TRBJ1-1; D may be TRBD1 (5 bases). Trimming pared 1 base from V and 8 bases from J, leaving 11 bases between. This CDR3 has 13 amino acids. Germline V lookup: CDR1 SGHAT, CDR2 FQNNGV. As DNA, the CDR3 is TGTGCCAGCAGCTTAGGTTTCGGGACCGAAGCTTTCTTT. It is translated as CASSLGFGTEAFF.

The chain carries TRBV28 and TRBJ2-1; 8 bases are a match to TRBD2. J gave up 6 bases and V 6 bases, and 7 bases lay outside the gene matches. Germline CDR1 MDHEN, CDR2 SYDVKM. This CDR3 contains 14 residues. DNA of the CDR3: TGTGCCAGCAGCTTTGGGACTAGACTCAATGAGCAGTTCTTC. Amino acids: CASSFGTRLNEQFF.

The chain has TRBV27 and TRBJ2-7; D could derive from TRBD1 or TRBD2 (5 bases each). The CDR3 contains 15 residues. Germline V lookup: CDR1 MNHEY, CDR2 SMNVEV (reference sequence). V lost 5 bases, J lost 4 bases, and 18 bases lay in between. The CDR3 protein is CASSIGTDGTYEQYF. The CDR3 DNA reads TGTGCCAGCAGTATCGGGACGGATGGAACATACGAGCAGTACTTC.

This clone was picked up a small number of times. The chain combines TRBV27 with TRBJ2-1; 12 bases are shared with TRBD2. The germline V gene encodes CDR1 MNHEY and CDR2 SMNVEV (reference sequence). CDR3 length: 16 amino acids. Trimming removed 2 bases from V and 4 bases from J; junction bases left unmatched: 3. The CDR3 region is CASSLVLAGGYNEQFF. For the CDR3, the DNA is TGTGCCAGCAGTTTAGTCCTAGCGGGGGGGTACAATGAGCAGTTCTTC.

The rearrangement joins TRBV5-1 to TRBJ2-1; TRBD2 matches at 12 bases. The CDR3 is 15 residues long. Per the germline V gene, CDR1 is SGHRS and CDR2 is YFSETQ. V dropped 6 bases and J dropped 6; count of bases not matched to a gene: 7. The CDR3 DNA follows: TGCGCCAGCATCCCTAGCGGGGGGGCCTTCAATGAGCAGTTCTTC. Translation gives CASIPSGGAFNEQFF.

V is TRBV28 and J is TRBJ1-1; maybe TRBD1 (6 bases). Looked up from germline, CDR1 is MDHEN and CDR2 is SYDVKM. CDR3 length: 13 residues. V dropped 2 bases and J dropped 6 bases, with 10 bases sitting between them. CDR3: CASSLVGAPEAFF. The DNA of the CDR3 is TGTGCCAGCAGTTTAGTGGGGGCCCCTGAAGCTTTCTTT. The full variable domain, rest sourced from reference TRBV28 and TRBJ1-1, is DVKVTQSSRYLVKRTGEKVFLECVQDMDHENMFWYRQDPGLGLRLIYFSYDVKMKEKGDIPEGYSVSREKKERFSLILESASTNQTSMYLCASSLVGAPEAFFGQGTRLTVV.

The CDR3, as DNA: TGTGCCAGCAGCGGAACACTAGCGGGGGGACAAGAGACCCAGTACTTC. Its protein is CASSGTLAGGQETQYF. This rearrangement joins TRBV7-9 to TRBJ2-5, with TRBD2 identical over 12 bases. The V segment lost 5 bases and the J segment 2 bases; nucleotides outside the gene matches: 6. CDR3 length: 16 amino acids. Germline CDR1 reads SEHNR; CDR2 reads FQNEAQ (reference sequence).

DNA for the CDR3: TGTGCCAGCAGTTACTACAGGGATACGCAGTATTTT. Translated: CASSYYRDTQYF. The chain couples TRBV2 to TRBJ2-3; D may be TRBD1 (5 bases). The CDR3 loop spans 12 amino acids. Germline loops: CDR1 SNHLY, CDR2 FYNNEI. V lost 5 bases, J lost 6 bases, and 9 bases lay in between.

J is TRBJ2-3 and V is TRBV7-9; 9 nucleotides match TRBD2. This CDR3 region has 16 residues. Germline V gene sequence: CDR1 SEHNR, CDR2 FQNEAQ (reference sequence). The junction had 4 bases not matched to a gene; V was cut back by 3 bases and J by 0 bases. The CDR3 spells CASSFLSGGSTDTQYF. For the CDR3, the DNA is TGTGCCAGCAGCTTCCTTAGCGGGGGTAGCACAGATACGCAGTATTTT. Together with reference TRBV7-9 and TRBJ2-3, the CDR3 gives the full variable domain: DTGVSQNPRHKITKRGQNVTFRCDPISEHNRLYWYRQTLGQGPEFLTYFQNEAQLEKSRLLSDRFSAERPKGSFSTLEIQRTEQGDSAMYLCASSFLSGGSTDTQYFGPGTRLTVL.

J is TRBJ2-2 and V is TRBV6-1; the D is unclear. In germline, CDR1 is MNHNS, CDR2 SASEGT. CDR3 length: 15 residues. The ends were cut back, 6 bases at V and 0 bases at J, with 11 bases in the middle. DNA of the CDR3: TGTGCCAGCAGACCCACCCGGGCGAACACCGGGGAGCTGTTTTTT. Protein product: CASRPTRANTGELFF.

V gene TRBV6-1 combines with J gene TRBJ2-1; TRBD2 matches at 7 bases. The CDR3 has 14 residues. V lost 7 bases and J lost 2; bases outside the gene matches: 5. Germline values: CDR1 MNHNS, CDR2 SASEGT. The CDR3 is CASKSGTTYNEQFF. CDR3 sequence (DNA): TGTGCCAGCAAGTCCGGGACTACCTACAATGAGCAGTTCTTC.

The chain joins TRBV6-6 to TRBJ1-2; 7 bases are a match to TRBD1. This CDR3 comprises 12 residues. Germline V CDR1 and CDR2: MNHNY, SVGAGI (reference sequence). J was trimmed by 4 bases and V by 6 bases; bases with no gene match: 2. CDR3 loop: CASRGQFYGYTF. CDR3 DNA: TGTGCCAGCAGGGGACAGTTCTATGGCTACACCTTC.

This sequence joins TRBV6-5 and TRBJ2-7; D may be TRBD1 or TRBD2 (7 bases each). Germline V gene data show CDR1 as MNHEY and CDR2 as SVGAGI. The CDR3 length is 13 residues. Deletions cut 4 bases from V and 7 bases from J, with 14 bases between. The CDR3 spells CASSWEGAVEQYF. In DNA form, the CDR3 reads TGTGCCAGCAGTTGGGAGGGGGCGGTGGAGCAGTACTTC.

J is TRBJ2-7 and V is TRBV6-1; unclear D gene. This CDR3 has 13 amino acids. The germline V gene encodes CDR1 MNHNS and CDR2 SASEGT. V lost 7 bases and J lost 4, with 14 bases in between. The CDR3 loop reads CASIPPTPYEQYF. The CDR3 DNA is TGTGCCAGCATTCCTCCGACCCCTTACGAGCAGTACTTC.

J is TRBJ2-5 and V is TRBV2; possible D gene TRBD2, 5 bases. Germline CDR1 reads SNHLY; CDR2 reads FYNNEI. V was shortened by 8 bases and J by 4 bases, with 23 bases between the two germline ends. CDR3 length: 16 amino acids. The CDR3: CASSTRLSETGETQYF. The CDR3 nucleotides are TGTGCCAGCTCGACAAGACTATCAGAAACGGGAGAGACCCAGTACTTC.

The chain employs TRBV6-4 and TRBJ2-3; perhaps TRBD2 as D (5 bases). V was clipped by 3 bases and J by 0 bases, with 10 bases between them. Germline CDR1 reads MRHNA; CDR2 reads SNTAGT. The CDR3 is made up of 15 amino acids. This chain's CDR3 is CASSESGGSTDTQYF. DNA of the CDR3: TGTGCCAGCAGTGAGAGCGGCGGTAGCACAGATACGCAGTATTTT.

This chain joins TRBV18 and TRBJ2-1; a possible D gene is TRBD1 (6 bases). With 3 bases removed from V and 8 bases from J, the gap between germline ends came to 17 bases. Germline CDR1 is KGHSH and CDR2 is LQKENI. The CDR3 runs to 15 residues. This CDR3 reads CASSPGDMMRDEQFF. The CDR3 DNA follows: TGTGCCAGCTCACCGGGGGACATGATGCGCGATGAGCAGTTCTTC.

The CDR3 nucleotides read TGCGCCAGCAGCCAAGATCAAGGGGACAACTCCTACGAGCAGTACTTC. The encoded protein is CASSQDQGDNSYEQYF. The genes are TRBV4-3 and TRBJ2-7; D perhaps matches TRBD1 (6 bases). V was clipped by 0 bases and J by 0 bases, with 12 bases between them. The CDR3 is 16 residues long. The germline V gene encodes CDR1 LGHNA and CDR2 YSLEER.

The chain uses TRBV4-1 and TRBJ2-1, with TRBD2 identical over 10 bases. With V trimmed by 1 base and J by 5 bases, 11 bases remained unmatched. Germline assignment: CDR1 MGHRA and CDR2 YSYEKL. CDR3 size: 18 residues. The CDR3 reads CASSQVAGGRVFDNEQFF. In DNA, the CDR3 is TGCGCCAGCAGCCAAGTAGCGGGGGGCAGGGTCTTCGACAATGAGCAGTTCTTC.

CDR3 DNA: TGTGCCAGCAGCAAGTTTCAGGGCCCCTATAGCAATCAGCCCCAGCATTTT. Its protein is CASSKFQGPYSNQPQHF. The chain employs TRBV21-1 and TRBJ1-5; TRBD1, the table's D call, lacks a check against the DNA. TRBV21-1 is listed as a pseudogene. The CDR3 extends over 17 amino acids.

This clone is a singleton in its sample. The chain uses TRBV28 and TRBJ2-7; 9 nucleotides match TRBD2. In germline, CDR1 is MDHEN, CDR2 SYDVKM. V shed 6 bases and J 4 bases; nucleotides not matched to a gene: 10. CDR3 length equals 15 residues. CDR3 in DNA: TGTGCCAGCAGCATACTAGCGGGCCCACCTTACGAGCAGTACTTC. Amino acid sequence: CASSILAGPPYEQYF. Filled out from reference TRBV28 and TRBJ2-7, the complete variable domain reads DVKVTQSSRYLVKRTGEKVFLECVQDMDHENMFWYRQDPGLGLRLIYFSYDVKMKEKGDIPEGYSVSREKKERFSLILESASTNQTSMYLCASSILAGPPYEQYFGPGTRLTVT.

The chain uses TRBV11-2 and TRBJ2-4; 8 nucleotides agree with TRBD2. Germline assignment: CDR1 SGHAT and CDR2 FQNNGV. CDR3 length: 15 amino acids. With 4 bases clipped from V and 5 bases from J, the junction kept 7 bases outside the gene matches. The chain's CDR3 is CASSSRAGAENIQYF. The CDR3 region has the DNA TGTGCCAGCAGCTCCCGAGCGGGAGCGGAAAACATTCAGTACTTC.